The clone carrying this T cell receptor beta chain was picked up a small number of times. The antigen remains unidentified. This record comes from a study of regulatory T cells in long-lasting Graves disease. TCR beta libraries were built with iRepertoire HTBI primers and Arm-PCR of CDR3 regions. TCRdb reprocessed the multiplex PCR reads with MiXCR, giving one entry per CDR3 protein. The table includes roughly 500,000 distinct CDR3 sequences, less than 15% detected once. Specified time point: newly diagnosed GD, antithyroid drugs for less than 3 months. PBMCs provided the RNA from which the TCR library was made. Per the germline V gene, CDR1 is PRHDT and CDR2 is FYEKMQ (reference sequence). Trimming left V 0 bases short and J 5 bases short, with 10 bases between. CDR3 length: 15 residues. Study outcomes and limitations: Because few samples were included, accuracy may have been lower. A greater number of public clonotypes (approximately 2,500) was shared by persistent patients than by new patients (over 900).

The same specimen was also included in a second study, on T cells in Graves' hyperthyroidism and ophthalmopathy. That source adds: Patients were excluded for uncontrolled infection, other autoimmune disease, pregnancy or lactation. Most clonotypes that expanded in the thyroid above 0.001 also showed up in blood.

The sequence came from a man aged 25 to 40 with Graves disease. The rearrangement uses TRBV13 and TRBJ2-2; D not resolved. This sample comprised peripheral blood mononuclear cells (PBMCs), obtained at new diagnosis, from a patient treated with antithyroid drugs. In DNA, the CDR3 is TGTGCCAGCAGCTTAGGAGACCCAAGAACCGGGGAGCTGTTTTTT. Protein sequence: CASSLGDPRTGELFF. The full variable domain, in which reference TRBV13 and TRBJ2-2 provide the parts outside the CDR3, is AAGVIQSPRHLIKEKRETATLKCYPIPRHDTVYWYQQGPGQDPQFLISFYEKMQSDKGSIPDRFSAQQFSDYHSELNMSSLELGDSALYFCASSLGDPRTGELFFGEGSRLTVL.